A single sample gave rise to the 24 T cell receptor beta chains below, sequenced in a study of siplizumab effects on memory and regulatory T cells. Data came from immunoSEQ multiplex PCR; TCRdb stores just in-frame clones and leaves some out. The repertoire holds about 120,000 clones, with about 95% as singletons. Sequencing input: non-Treg CD4+ T cells sorted from blood. The origin of the receptors is a human donor in good health.

The chain combines TRBV6-5 with TRBJ2-3; 9 nucleotides match TRBD1. In germline, CDR1 is MNHEY, CDR2 SVGAGI. The CDR3 length is 15 residues. J lost 2 bases, V lost 6 bases, and 6 bases had no gene match. CDR3 bases: TGTGCCAGCAGCCCCAGGGACAGGGCCACAGATACGCAGTATTTT. This codes for CASSPRDRATDTQYF.

This sequence joins TRBV6-1 and TRBJ1-3; tentative D call: TRBD1 (5 bases). Germline CDR1 is MNHNS and CDR2 is SASEGT. The CDR3 totals 14 residues. The germline V and J ends were trimmed by 8 bases and 0 bases, with 11 bases remaining between them. CDR3 nucleotide sequence: TGTGCCAGCTCCGACAGAGCCTCTGGAAACACCATATATTTT. Translation gives CASSDRASGNTIYF.

The chain joins TRBV5-1 to TRBJ1-2, with D possibly TRBD1 on 6 matching bases. The CDR3 sequence is 15 residues long. Trimming cost V 4 bases and J 2 bases, with 15 bases left between them. Germline V CDR1 and CDR2: SGHRS, YFSETQ. CDR3 sequence: CASSLSPGENYGYTF. Written as DNA, the CDR3 is TGCGCCAGCAGCCTTAGTCCAGGGGAGAACTATGGCTACACCTTC.

This chain uses TRBV14 with TRBJ1-2, with D perhaps matching TRBD1 (5 bases). The CDR3 contains 13 residues. V was trimmed by 4 bases and J by 4 bases, leaving 10 bases between them. Germline assignment: CDR1 SGHDN and CDR2 FVKESK. The CDR3 nucleotides are TGTGCCAGCAGCCCACAGGAATCCTATGGCTACACCTTC. Its protein is CASSPQESYGYTF. Combining the CDR3 with reference TRBV14 and TRBJ1-2 gives the whole variable domain EAGVTQFPSHSVIEKGQTVTLRCDPISGHDNLYWYRRVMGKEIKFLLHFVKESKQDESGMPNNRFLAERTGGTYSTLKVQPAELEDSGVYFCASSPQESYGYTFGSGTRLTVV.

This chain joins TRBV6-6 and TRBJ1-3, with TRBD1 matching 7 bases. Germline V CDR1 and CDR2: MNHNY, SVGAGI (reference sequence). The CDR3 runs 15 residues. Trimming cost V 8 bases and J 4 bases; bases outside gene matches: 11. The CDR3 is CASDPGQTGGNTIYF. CDR3 DNA: TGTGCCAGCGACCCGGGACAGACAGGAGGAAACACCATATATTTT.

V usage is TRBV2 and J usage is TRBJ2-5, with D perhaps TRBD1 or TRBD2 (5 bases each). Germline lookup yields CDR1 SNHLY and CDR2 FYNNEI. The V end lost 3 bases, the J end lost 0 bases, and 14 bases lay between the germline ends. CDR3 length: 16 residues. The CDR3 nucleotides read TGTGCCAGCAGTGAGGGTCGGAGGACAAACCAAGAGACCCAGTACTTC. It encodes CASSEGRRTNQETQYF.

This clone was detected once. The rearrangement uses TRBV4-1 and TRBJ1-1, with 11 bases aligning to TRBD1. The germline V gene encodes CDR1 MGHRA and CDR2 YSYEKL. This CDR3 is 15 amino acids long. The junction had 3 bases not matched to a gene; V was cut back by 2 bases and J by 4 bases. The CDR3 nucleotides read TGCGCCAGCAGCCAAACCGGGACAGGGGGCACTGAAGCTTTCTTT. As protein: CASSQTGTGGTEAFF.

The rearrangement uses TRBV6-6 and TRBJ1-5; 9 bases are a match to TRBD1. Germline V CDR1 and CDR2: MNHNY, SVGAGI (reference sequence). The trim removed 7 bases at V and 6 bases at J, leaving 13 bases unmatched. The CDR3 runs to 16 residues. The CDR3, as DNA: TGTGCCAGCACCGCCGGGACAGGGTTTGTCGGTCAGCCCCAGCATTTT. This translates into CASTAGTGFVGQPQHF.

The rearrangement links TRBV19 to TRBJ2-1, with TRBD2 matching 9 bases. The junction had 1 base not matched to a gene; V was cut back by 3 bases and J by 4 bases. The CDR3 covers 14 residues. Germline-derived CDR1 and CDR2 are LNHDA and SQIVND (reference sequence). CDR3 protein: CASSMAGGYNEQFF. The CDR3 region has the DNA TGTGCCAGTAGTATGGCGGGGGGGTACAATGAGCAGTTCTTC.

Only one count was recorded for this clone. The rearrangement links TRBV6-5 to TRBJ1-1; D not certain. Germline loops: CDR1 MNHEY, CDR2 SVGAGI. V was clipped by 0 bases and J by 5 bases, with 13 bases between them. The CDR3 length is 15 residues. The CDR3 DNA follows: TGTGCCAGCAGTTACTCGGTAAATGGACGGACTGAAGCTTTCTTT. Amino acids: CASSYSVNGRTEAFF.

The gene calls are TRBV7-2 and TRBJ1-1; tentatively, D is TRBD1 (5 bases). Trimming cost V 1 base and J 6 bases, with 6 bases left between them. Germline V gene sequence: CDR1 SGHTA, CDR2 FQGNSA. This CDR3 comprises 12 residues. The CDR3 sequence: CASSLGGAEAFF. DNA of the CDR3: TGTGCCAGCAGCTTAGGGGGGGCTGAAGCTTTCTTT.

The J gene is TRBJ2-5, the V gene TRBV7-8; 13 nucleotides line up with TRBD2. V lost 4 bases and J lost 2; bases outside the gene matches: 4. The CDR3 consists of 16 residues. Germline V gene sequence: CDR1 SGHVS, CDR2 FQNEAQ. The CDR3 sequence: CASSYRTSGRQETQYF. For the CDR3, the DNA is TGTGCCAGCAGCTATCGGACTAGCGGGAGACAAGAGACCCAGTACTTC.

The genes are TRBV9 and TRBJ1-2; no definite D call. V was clipped by 0 bases and J by 4 bases, with 16 bases between them. The CDR3 sequence is 16 residues long. The germline V gene has CDR1 SGDLS and CDR2 YYNGEE. In DNA, the CDR3 is TGTGCCAGCAGCGTAGGGATTGTCCCCTCCTTCTATGGCTACACCTTC. Protein product: CASSVGIVPSFYGYTF.

This rearrangement joins TRBV5-6 to TRBJ2-2; no firm D call. The germline gives CDR1 SGHDT, CDR2 YYEEEE. Trimming stripped 4 bases from V and 6 bases from J, with 16 bases between. The CDR3 contains 15 residues. The CDR3 DNA sequence: TGTGCCAGCAGCAATTGGGTCTTAAGGGCCGGGGAGCTGTTTTTT. It codes for CASSNWVLRAGELFF.

This clone appeared a few times. This chain joins TRBV5-1 and TRBJ1-2; TRBD1 is a possible D gene (6 bases). The CDR3 has 14 residues. Trimming took 4 bases from V and 3 from J, leaving 13 bases between them. Germline V CDR1 and CDR2: SGHRS, YFSETQ. The CDR3 protein is CASSPDSAYYGYTF. The CDR3 region has the DNA TGCGCCAGCAGCCCGGACAGTGCCTACTATGGCTACACCTTC.

This chain connects TRBV6-5 to TRBJ1-4; a weak D match, TRBD1 (5 bases). The CDR3 length is 15 residues. Per the germline V gene, CDR1 is MNHEY and CDR2 is SVGAGI. Trimming removed 6 bases from V and 8 bases from J, with 19 bases in between. CDR3 residues: CASRTSGAEAEKLFF. The CDR3 bases are TGTGCCAGCAGAACCTCCGGGGCCGAAGCGGAAAAACTGTTTTTT.

The genes are TRBV5-6 and TRBJ2-7; 7 positions match TRBD2. Trimming removed 7 bases from V and 1 base from J; junction bases left unmatched: 2. The CDR3 sequence is 12 residues long. Germline CDR1 and CDR2: SGHDT and YYEEEE. The DNA of the CDR3 is TGTGCCAGCCAGCGGGAATCCTACGAGCAGTACTTC. Translation gives CASQRESYEQYF.

The V and J genes are TRBV19 and TRBJ1-1, with D unclear. With 3 bases removed from V and 1 base from J, the gap between germline ends came to 6 bases. Germline CDR1 LNHDA, CDR2 SQIVND (reference sequence). The CDR3 is 13 residues long. CDR3 sequence (DNA): TGTGCCAGTAGTATTAATCGGAACACTGAAGCTTTCTTT. It yields the protein CASSINRNTEAFF. The whole variable domain, remainder taken from reference TRBV19 and TRBJ1-1, is DGGITQSPKYLFRKEGQNVTLSCEQNLNHDAMYWYRQDPGQGLRLIYYSQIVNDFQKGDIAEGYSVSREKKESFPLTVTSAQKNPTAFYLCASSINRNTEAFFGQGTRLTVV.

As DNA, the CDR3 is TGTGCCAGCAGTAAGCGGCCGGGAGCAGATTATGGCTACACCTTC. Its translation: CASSKRPGADYGYTF. J is TRBJ1-2 and V is TRBV27; D unresolved. This CDR3 spans 15 amino acids. V lost 5 bases, J lost 5 bases, and 18 bases lay in between. Germline loops: CDR1 MNHEY, CDR2 SMNVEV (reference sequence).

This sequence joins TRBV11-2 and TRBJ2-3, with D possibly being TRBD1 or TRBD2 (6 bases each). V lost 5 bases and J 8 bases, leaving 17 bases between the germline ends. Germline CDR1 reads SGHAT; CDR2 reads FQNNGV. CDR3 size: 14 residues. CDR3 in DNA: TGTGCCAGCAGCCTCCCAGGAGGGGGAACTACGCAGTATTTT. Amino acid sequence: CASSLPGGGTTQYF.

This clone came up once. The chain links TRBV7-6 to TRBJ2-5; either TRBD1 or TRBD2 may supply D (5 bases each). Germline CDR1 reads SGHVS; CDR2 reads FNYEAQ. V was clipped by 5 bases and J by 5 bases, with 9 bases between them. This CDR3 has 12 amino acids. CDR3 in DNA: TGTGCCAGCAGCGGGGGTGGGGAGACCCAGTACTTC. Its translation: CASSGGGETQYF.

The chain employs TRBV10-3 and TRBJ1-2; 8 bases line up with TRBD1. Trimming removed 3 bases from V and 6 bases from J; junction bases left unmatched: 6. The CDR3 contains 14 residues. Germline assignment: CDR1 ENHRY and CDR2 SYGVKD. The CDR3 is CAISDQGAKDGYTF. In nucleotides, the CDR3 is TGTGCCATCAGTGATCAGGGGGCAAAGGATGGCTACACCTTC.

The V gene is TRBV7-9, the J gene TRBJ2-3, with D possibly being TRBD1 (5 bases). This CDR3 has 12 amino acids. V lost 6 bases, J lost 6 bases, and 10 bases lay in between. In germline, CDR1 is SEHNR, CDR2 FQNEAQ (reference sequence). The CDR3 sequence: CASRTVEDTQYF. DNA for the CDR3: TGTGCCAGCAGGACAGTAGAGGATACGCAGTATTTT. Supplemented by reference TRBV7-9 and TRBJ2-3, the full variable domain reads DTGVSQNPRHKITKRGQNVTFRCDPISEHNRLYWYRQTLGQGPEFLTYFQNEAQLEKSRLLSDRFSAERPKGSFSTLEIQRTEQGDSAMYLCASRTVEDTQYFGPGTRLTVL.

The genes are TRBV2 and TRBJ2-2; 8 bases map to TRBD1. Germline values: CDR1 SNHLY, CDR2 FYNNEI. The CDR3 length is 16 residues. The trim removed 7 bases at V and 2 bases at J, leaving 9 bases unmatched. CDR3 residues: CASKPPGQGNTGELFF. For the CDR3, the DNA is TGTGCCAGCAAGCCCCCCGGACAGGGTAACACCGGGGAGCTGTTTTTT.